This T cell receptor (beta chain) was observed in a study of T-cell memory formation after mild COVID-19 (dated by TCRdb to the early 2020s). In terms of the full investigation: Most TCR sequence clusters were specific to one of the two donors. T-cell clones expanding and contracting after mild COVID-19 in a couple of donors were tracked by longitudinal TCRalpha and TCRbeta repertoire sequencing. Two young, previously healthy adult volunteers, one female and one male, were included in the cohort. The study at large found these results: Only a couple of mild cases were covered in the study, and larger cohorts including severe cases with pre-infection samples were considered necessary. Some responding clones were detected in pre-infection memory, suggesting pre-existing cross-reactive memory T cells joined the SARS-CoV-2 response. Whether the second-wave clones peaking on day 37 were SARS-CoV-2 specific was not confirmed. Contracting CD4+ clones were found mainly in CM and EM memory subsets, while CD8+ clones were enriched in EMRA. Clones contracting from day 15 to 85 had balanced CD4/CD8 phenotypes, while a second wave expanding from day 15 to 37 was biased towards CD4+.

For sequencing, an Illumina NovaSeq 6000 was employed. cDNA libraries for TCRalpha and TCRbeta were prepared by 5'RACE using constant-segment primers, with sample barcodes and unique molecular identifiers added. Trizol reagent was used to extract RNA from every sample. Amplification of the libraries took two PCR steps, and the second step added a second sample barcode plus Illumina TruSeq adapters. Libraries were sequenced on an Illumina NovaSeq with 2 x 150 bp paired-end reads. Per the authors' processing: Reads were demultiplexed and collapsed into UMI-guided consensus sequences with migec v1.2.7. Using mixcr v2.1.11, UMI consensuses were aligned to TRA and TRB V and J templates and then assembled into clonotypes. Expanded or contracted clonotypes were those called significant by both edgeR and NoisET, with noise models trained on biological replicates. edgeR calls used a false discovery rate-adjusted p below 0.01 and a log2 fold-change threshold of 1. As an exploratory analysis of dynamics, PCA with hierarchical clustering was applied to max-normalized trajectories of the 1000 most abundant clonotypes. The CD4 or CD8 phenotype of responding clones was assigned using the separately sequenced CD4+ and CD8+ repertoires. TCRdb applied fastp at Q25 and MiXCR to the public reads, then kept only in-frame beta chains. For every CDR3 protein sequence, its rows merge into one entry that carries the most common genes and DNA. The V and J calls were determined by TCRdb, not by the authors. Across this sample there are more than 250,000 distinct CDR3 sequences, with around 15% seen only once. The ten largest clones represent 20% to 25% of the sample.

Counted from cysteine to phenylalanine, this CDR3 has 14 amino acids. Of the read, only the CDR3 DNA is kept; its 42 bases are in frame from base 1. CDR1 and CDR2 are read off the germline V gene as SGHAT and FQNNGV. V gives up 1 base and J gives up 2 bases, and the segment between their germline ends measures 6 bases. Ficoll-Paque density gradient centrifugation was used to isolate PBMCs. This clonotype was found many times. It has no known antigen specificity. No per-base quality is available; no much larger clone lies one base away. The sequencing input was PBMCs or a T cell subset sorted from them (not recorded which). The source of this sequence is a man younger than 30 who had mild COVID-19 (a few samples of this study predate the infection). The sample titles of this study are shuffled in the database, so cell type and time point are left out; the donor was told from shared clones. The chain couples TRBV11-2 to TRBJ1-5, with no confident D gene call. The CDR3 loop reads CASSLVSGNQPQHF. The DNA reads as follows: TGTGCCAGCAGCTTAGTCTCTGGCAATCAGCCCCAGCATTTT.